What follows is one T cell receptor (beta chain) and its context. Followed over time, Seattle patients had been enrolled while infection was active. The record originates from a study of blood T cell repertoires in COVID-19. On the study more broadly: The United States, Italy and Spain were the sources of the acute and convalescent COVID-19 samples. Nucleic acid was either cDNA or gDNA, and it came from T cells, B-cell-depleted T cells, or PBMCs.

Only in-frame clones appear in the TCRdb table, and some are missing; sequencing was by immunoSEQ multiplex PCR. The table includes 150,000 to 200,000 clones, around 76% detected once. The CDR3 is made up of 13 amino acids. Germline CDR1 is KGHDR and CDR2 is SFDVKD. With 4 bases clipped from V and 7 bases from J, the junction kept 3 bases outside the gene matches. The chain couples TRBV24-1 to TRBJ1-5; the match to TRBD1 covers 7 bases. Input material: peripheral blood. This receptor was obtained from a woman aged 55-70 years with COVID-19, enrolled during active disease. CDR3 DNA sequence: TGTGCCACCAGTGAACAGGGGAGACAGCCCCAGCATTTT. It encodes CATSEQGRQPQHF.